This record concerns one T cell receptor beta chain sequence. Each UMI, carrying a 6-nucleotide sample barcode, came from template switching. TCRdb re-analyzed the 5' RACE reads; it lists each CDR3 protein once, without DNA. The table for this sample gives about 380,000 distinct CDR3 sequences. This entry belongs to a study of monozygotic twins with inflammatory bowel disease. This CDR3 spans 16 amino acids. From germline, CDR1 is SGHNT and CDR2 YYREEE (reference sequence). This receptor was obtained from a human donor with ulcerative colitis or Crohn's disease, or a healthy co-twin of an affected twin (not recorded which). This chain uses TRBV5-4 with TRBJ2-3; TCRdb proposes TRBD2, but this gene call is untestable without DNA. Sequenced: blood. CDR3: CASSLGGGGATDTQYF.